These 22 T cell receptor beta chains originate from one sample sequenced in a study of blood T cell repertoires in COVID-19. Sequencing was performed with immunoSEQ multiplex PCR; in TCRdb, only in-frame clones are kept and a portion is missing. The sample shows over 250,000 clones, roughly nine tenths of them seen only once. The sequenced sample consisted of peripheral blood. The receptor source for this set is a woman in her 30s with COVID-19, enrolled during active disease.

This clone was counted a single time. The gene calls are TRBV5-1 and TRBJ2-1, with 7 bases lining up with TRBD2. J was trimmed by 0 bases and V by 6 bases; bases with no gene match: 9. Germline values: CDR1 SGHRS, CDR2 YFSETQ. This CDR3 has 16 amino acids. CDR3 DNA sequence: TGCGCCAGCACCCGGGACTATCAAAGCTCCTACAATGAGCAGTTCTTC. Protein: CASTRDYQSSYNEQFF.

V gene TRBV7-8 combines with J gene TRBJ2-3; 10 positions match TRBD2. Germline V gene lookup returns CDR1 SGHVS and CDR2 FQNEAQ. The CDR3 sequence is 15 residues long. With V trimmed by 3 bases and J by 5 bases, 5 bases remained unmatched. CDR3: CASSLSGRAVDTQYF. The CDR3 bases are TGTGCCAGCAGCTTGAGCGGGAGGGCCGTAGATACGCAGTATTTT. Complete variable domain (other parts from reference TRBV7-8 and TRBJ2-3): GAGVSQSPRYKVAKRGQDVALRCDPISGHVSLFWYQQALGQGPEFLTYFQNEAQLDKSGLPSDRFFAERPEGSVSTLKIQRTQQEDSAVYLCASSLSGRAVDTQYFGPGTRLTVL.

This chain uses TRBV10-2 with TRBJ2-3; unclear D gene. Germline V gene data show CDR1 as WSHSY and CDR2 as SAAADI. Deletions cut 2 bases from V and 0 bases from J, with 9 bases between. This CDR3 comprises 15 residues. In nucleotides, the CDR3 is TGCGCCAGCAGTGAGCCTTTCACTAGCACAGATACGCAGTATTTT. Its translation is CASSEPFTSTDTQYF.

This chain joins TRBV4-1 and TRBJ1-2; 10 bases are a match to TRBD1. Germline CDR1 is MGHRA and CDR2 is YSYEKL. V lost 2 bases and J lost 0; bases outside the gene matches: 9. CDR3 size: 18 residues. CDR3: CASSQSPGQGTSNYGYTF. CDR3 nucleotide sequence: TGCGCCAGCAGCCAATCCCCGGGACAGGGGACTTCTAACTATGGCTACACCTTC.

The chain's CDR3 is CASSFKFPSYEQYF. The CDR3 DNA sequence: TGTGCCAGCAGTTTTAAATTCCCGTCCTACGAGCAGTACTTC. The chain recombines TRBV27 with TRBJ2-7; D remains ambiguous. Germline lookup yields CDR1 MNHEY and CDR2 SMNVEV (reference sequence). The V and J ends lost 3 bases and 1 base respectively, with 10 bases between them. This CDR3 is 14 amino acids long.

The chain joins TRBV5-1 to TRBJ1-1, with 7 bases matching TRBD1. V lost 4 bases, J lost 8 bases, and 14 bases stayed unmatched. The germline V gene has CDR1 SGHRS and CDR2 YFSETQ. The CDR3 is 15 residues long. CDR3 loop: CASSQLLQGPHEAFF. The CDR3, as DNA: TGCGCCAGCAGCCAACTTCTACAGGGGCCGCACGAAGCTTTCTTT.

This clone has just one count. The chain joins TRBV30 to TRBJ2-7; D might be TRBD1 (6 bases). The V end lost 3 bases, the J end lost 5 bases, and 17 bases lay between the germline ends. Germline V gene data show CDR1 as GTSNPN and CDR2 as SVGIG (reference sequence). The CDR3 loop spans 14 amino acids. The CDR3 bases are TGTGCCTGGAGACCGAGGGGGAAAACCCACGAGCAGTACTTC. It yields the protein CAWRPRGKTHEQYF.

The chain carries TRBV28 and TRBJ1-2; 8 nucleotides line up with TRBD1. With V trimmed by 7 bases and J by 0 bases, 4 bases remained unmatched. CDR3 length: 14 residues. The germline CDR1 and CDR2 sequences are MDHEN and SYDVKM. CDR3: CASNPGQANYGYTF. The CDR3, as DNA: TGTGCCAGCAACCCGGGACAGGCTAACTATGGCTACACCTTC.

This rearrangement joins TRBV6-5 to TRBJ1-1, with 7 bases identical to TRBD1. This CDR3 comprises 13 residues. The V gene end was trimmed by 2 bases and the J gene end by 4 bases; junction bases not matched to a gene: 1. Germline loops: CDR1 MNHEY, CDR2 SVGAGI. The CDR3 nucleotides read TGTGCCAGCAGTTACCCAGGGGGCACTGAAGCTTTCTTT. Its protein is CASSYPGGTEAFF.

This clone was observed once. J is TRBJ2-2 and V is TRBV5-1, with D perhaps TRBD2 (6 bases). Trimming removed 4 bases at V and 6 bases at J, with 19 bases between. This CDR3 comprises 16 residues. Germline V gene lookup returns CDR1 SGHRS and CDR2 YFSETQ. The CDR3 DNA reads as TGCGCCAGCAGCCCAATTGGGGCAGGGAGGCCCGGGGAGCTGTTTTTT. Translated: CASSPIGAGRPGELFF.

This clone turned up a few times. The same CDR3 is also encoded by other DNA sequences in this sample. The rearrangement links TRBV3-1 (or the pseudogene TRBV3-2) to TRBJ2-7, with no clear D. The germline V gene has CDR1 LGHDT and CDR2 YNNKEL (reference sequence). The V and J ends lost 0 bases and 1 base respectively, with 4 bases between them. The CDR3 runs 13 residues. As DNA, the CDR3 is TGTGCCAGCAGCCAAGACCCGTCCTACGAGCAGTACTTC. Protein product: CASSQDPSYEQYF.

Points on this clone: The junction differs from germline at one of its ends, possibly a read error. This chain joins TRBV11-2 and TRBJ1-6; perhaps TRBD1 as D (6 bases). Looked up from germline, CDR1 is SGHAT and CDR2 is FQNNGV. The CDR3 runs to 14 residues. The CDR3 loop is CASSLGTVNSPLHF. The DNA for the CDR3 is TGTGCCAGCAGCTTAGGGACAGTCAATTCACCTCTCCACTTT. Full variable domain (rest looked up from reference TRBV11-2 and TRBJ1-6): EAGVAQSPRYKIIEKRQSVAFWCNPISGHATLYWYQQILGQGPKLLIQFQNNGVVDDSQLPKDRFSAERLKGVDSTLKIQPAKLEDSAVYLCASSLGTVNSPLHFGNGTRLTVT.

V usage is TRBV30 and J usage is TRBJ1-4, with 8 bases matching TRBD1. V lost 0 bases, J lost 7 bases, and 13 bases stayed unmatched. This CDR3 region has 17 residues. Germline V gives CDR1 GTSNPN, CDR2 SVGIG (reference sequence). CDR3 amino acids: CAWSVLGTQGGFEKLFF. The CDR3 nucleotides are TGTGCCTGGAGTGTACTCGGGACACAGGGGGGGTTTGAAAAACTGTTTTTT. Full variable domain (outside the CDR3, taken from reference TRBV30 and TRBJ1-4): SQTIHQWPATLVQPVGSPLSLECTVEGTSNPNLYWYRQAAGRGLQLLFYSVGIGQISSEVPQNLSASRPQDRQFILSSKKLLLSDSGFYLCAWSVLGTQGGFEKLFFGSGTQLSVL.

The chain uses TRBV28 and TRBJ1-5, with D possibly matching TRBD1 (5 bases). This CDR3 is 16 amino acids long. The germline CDR1 and CDR2 sequences are MDHEN and SYDVKM. Trimming stripped 2 bases from V and 0 bases from J, with 11 bases between. Written as DNA, the CDR3 is TGTGCCAGCAGTTTACAGGCGACAGTTAGCAATCAGCCCCAGCATTTT. It is translated as CASSLQATVSNQPQHF.

The chain's CDR3 is CASSFRRQGSAEQYF. The CDR3 DNA reads as TGTGCCAGCAGCTTTCGTCGACAGGGGTCCGCCGAGCAGTACTTC. V and J are TRBV5-8 and TRBJ2-7; 8 nucleotides align to TRBD1. Germline values: CDR1 SGHTS, CDR2 YDEGEE. Trimming at V came to 2 bases and at J to 6 bases, leaving 10 bases not matched to a gene. The CDR3 is 15 residues long.

This clone came up once. The V gene is TRBV9, the J gene TRBJ2-2; perhaps TRBD2 as D (6 bases). The CDR3 is made up of 14 amino acids. Trimming took 0 bases from V and 3 from J, leaving 6 bases between them. The germline V gene encodes CDR1 SGDLS and CDR2 YYNGEE. CDR3 region: CASSVGRDTGELFF. As DNA, the CDR3 is TGTGCCAGCAGCGTAGGGAGGGACACCGGGGAGCTGTTTTTT.

The chain joins TRBV10-3 to TRBJ2-7, with a tentative D call TRBD2 (5 bases). The CDR3 spans 17 residues. Trimming pared 0 bases from V and 4 bases from J, leaving 19 bases between. Germline V CDR1 and CDR2: ENHRY, SYGVKD. CDR3 nucleotide sequence: TGTGCCATCAGTGAGTCGAGGGAGTTTTCTTCGGGATACGAGCAGTACTTC. It yields the protein CAISESREFSSGYEQYF.

This clone appeared many times. The V gene is TRBV19, the J gene TRBJ1-1, with 8 bases lining up with TRBD1. CDR1 is LNHDA, CDR2 SQIVND, per germline (reference sequence). The CDR3 runs 15 residues. With 4 bases clipped from V and 6 bases from J, the junction kept 10 bases outside the gene matches. CDR3 region: CASSTRTGKDSEAFF. CDR3 DNA: TGTGCCAGTAGTACCAGGACAGGGAAAGATTCTGAAGCTTTCTTT. The full variable domain, with the rest looked up from reference TRBV19 and TRBJ1-1, is DGGITQSPKYLFRKEGQNVTLSCEQNLNHDAMYWYRQDPGQGLRLIYYSQIVNDFQKGDIAEGYSVSREKKESFPLTVTSAQKNPTAFYLCASSTRTGKDSEAFFGQGTRLTVV.

This sequence joins TRBV7-9 and TRBJ2-7, with 9 bases matching TRBD2. With V trimmed by 3 bases and J by 5 bases, 5 bases remained unmatched. CDR1 SEHNR and CDR2 FQNEAQ come from the germline V gene (reference sequence). There are 14 residues in the CDR3. In nucleotides, the CDR3 is TGTGCCAGCAGCTTGACCGGGACTAGCAACGAGCAGTACTTC. Amino acid sequence: CASSLTGTSNEQYF.

The chain recombines TRBV19 with TRBJ2-5; D is possibly TRBD2 (6 bases). Germline-derived CDR1 and CDR2 are LNHDA and SQIVND (reference sequence). The germline V and J ends were trimmed by 6 bases and 0 bases, with 14 bases remaining between them. The CDR3 covers 15 residues. CDR3 in DNA: TGTGCCAGTAGGCGGTCCTCGGGGGACCAAGAGACCCAGTACTTC. This sequence encodes CASRRSSGDQETQYF.

In regard to this clone: A much larger clone is a single base away; this may be a read error. V and J are TRBV28 and TRBJ1-1; D uncertain. The CDR3 is 13 residues long. Trimming removed 4 bases from V and 0 bases from J, with 6 bases in between. Germline V gene lookup returns CDR1 MDHEN and CDR2 SYDVKM. Written as DNA, the CDR3 is TGTGCCAGCAGTTACACCATGAACACTGAAGCTTTCTTT. Translated, it gives CASSYTMNTEAFF.

The V call is TRBV7-9, the J call TRBJ2-7; a weak D match, TRBD2 (5 bases). The CDR3 consists of 13 residues. CDR1 and CDR2 (germline): SEHNR, FQNEAQ (reference sequence). Trimming pared 1 base from V and 3 bases from J, leaving 7 bases between. The CDR3 region is CASSLGGNYEQYF. The CDR3 bases are TGTGCCAGCAGCTTAGGAGGGAACTACGAGCAGTACTTC. Looking up the rest from reference TRBV7-9 and TRBJ2-7 gives the full variable domain: DTGVSQNPRHKITKRGQNVTFRCDPISEHNRLYWYRQTLGQGPEFLTYFQNEAQLEKSRLLSDRFSAERPKGSFSTLEIQRTEQGDSAMYLCASSLGGNYEQYFGPGTRLTVT.